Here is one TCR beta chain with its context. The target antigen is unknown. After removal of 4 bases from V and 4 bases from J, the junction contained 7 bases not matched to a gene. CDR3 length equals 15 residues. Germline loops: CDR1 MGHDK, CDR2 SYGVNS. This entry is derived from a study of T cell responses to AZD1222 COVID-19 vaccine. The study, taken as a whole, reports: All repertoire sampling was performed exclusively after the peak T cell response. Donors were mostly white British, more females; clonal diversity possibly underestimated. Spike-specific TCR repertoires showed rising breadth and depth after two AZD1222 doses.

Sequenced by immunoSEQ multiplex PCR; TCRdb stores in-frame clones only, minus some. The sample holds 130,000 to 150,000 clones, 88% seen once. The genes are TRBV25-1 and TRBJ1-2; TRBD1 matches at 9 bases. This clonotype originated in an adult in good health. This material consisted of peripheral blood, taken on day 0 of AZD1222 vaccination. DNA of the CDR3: TGTGCCAGCAGTGCCCCGGGACAGGGAATCTATGGCTACACCTTC. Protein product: CASSAPGQGIYGYTF.